This TCR beta chain was recovered during a study of OX40 agonist ivuxolimab in advanced cancers. Study-level information: Hepatocellular carcinoma, melanoma, renal cell or head and neck cancer was diagnosed in the dose-escalation patients.

The CDR3 loop spans 12 amino acids. Germline V CDR1 and CDR2: SNHLY, FYNNEI. Trimming pared 1 base from V and 6 bases from J, leaving 4 bases between. Using immunoSEQ multiplex PCR, the repertoire was profiled, and TCRdb retains in-frame clones only, with some absent. Among 65,000 to 100,000 clones listed, roughly 94% were seen once. The TCR sequence derives from an adult with an advanced solid tumor such as melanoma, head and neck, liver or kidney cancer. This sequence joins TRBV2 and TRBJ1-5; D is ambiguous. The source material was CD4+ or CD8+ T cells sorted from blood, sampled in a trial of the OX40 agonist ivuxolimab. The CDR3: CASSEVRQPQHF. DNA of the CDR3: TGTGCCAGCAGTGAAGTTCGTCAGCCCCAGCATTTT.